Below, 23 T cell receptor beta chains from the same sample are listed, as sequenced in a study of blood T cells in healthy people across ages. A sample-barcoded 5' primer and a J-beta primer mix were used in a second PCR of roughly 6 to 11 cycles. From the 5' RACE reads, TCRdb called clonotypes with MiXCR, one entry per CDR3 protein. The data contain 800,000 or so distinct CDR3 sequences, less than 60% of them seen just once; the ten biggest clones take up roughly 20%. Sequenced sample: blood. The receptor set was obtained from a man aged 80 or over in good health.

This clonotype was observed at least ten times. The chain is built from TRBV20-1 and TRBJ2-3; 7 bases match TRBD2. The CDR3 covers 16 residues. The V and J ends lost 3 bases and 3 bases, in that order; junction bases with no gene match: 12. Per germline, CDR1 DFQATT and CDR2 SNEGSKA (reference sequence). CDR3 DNA sequence: TGCAGTGCTAGGCCCTTCCTAGCGGCTTTTACAGATACGCAGTATTTT. Translating it yields CSARPFLAAFTDTQYF.

This clonotype was observed a handful of times. The J gene is TRBJ2-1, the V gene TRBV24-1; 13 positions agree with TRBD2. The V segment lost 5 bases and the J segment 9 bases; nucleotides outside the gene matches: 12. There are 17 residues in the CDR3. Germline-derived CDR1 and CDR2 are KGHDR and SFDVKD. CDR3 residues: CATSGLPGLAGLSEQFF. In DNA form, the CDR3 reads TGTGCCACCAGTGGGTTACCGGGACTAGCGGGATTAAGTGAGCAGTTCTTC.

The rearrangement links TRBV28 to TRBJ2-1; 7 bases map to TRBD2. Germline lookup yields CDR1 MDHEN and CDR2 SYDVKM. J was trimmed by 0 bases and V by 5 bases; bases with no gene match: 7. The CDR3 spans 16 residues. DNA for the CDR3: TGTGCCAGCAGTCCGACTAGCAGGAGCTCCTACAATGAGCAGTTCTTC. Translated: CASSPTSRSSYNEQFF.

The rearrangement links TRBV7-9 to TRBJ1-1, with 7 bases fitting TRBD1. Per germline, CDR1 SEHNR and CDR2 FQNEAQ (reference sequence). The CDR3 length is 15 residues. V gave up 3 bases and J gave up 4 bases; unmatched junction bases: 8. CDR3 protein: CASSLDRSGVTEAFF. DNA of the CDR3: TGTGCCAGCAGCTTGGACAGGAGTGGTGTCACTGAAGCTTTCTTT.

This sequence joins TRBV20-1 and TRBJ2-3; TRBD2 agrees at 11 bases. This CDR3 has 14 residues. Germline CDR1 reads DFQATT; CDR2 reads SNEGSKA (reference sequence). With 6 bases clipped from V and 6 bases from J, the junction kept 8 bases outside the gene matches. The CDR3 bases are TGCAGTGCCACGACTAGCGGGAACCCCGATACGCAGTATTTT. This gives the protein CSATTSGNPDTQYF.

As to this clonotype: A read error is possible here, since a much larger clone lies one base away. V usage is TRBV9 and J usage is TRBJ2-1; 8 nucleotides align to TRBD1. Germline assignment: CDR1 SGDLS and CDR2 YYNGEE. The J segment lost 6 bases and the V segment lost 0 bases, leaving 11 bases of the junction unmatched. This CDR3 comprises 17 residues. The CDR3 is CASSVVPATGAPNEQFF. CDR3 coding DNA: TGTGCCAGCAGCGTAGTTCCTGCGACAGGGGCCCCCAATGAGCAGTTCTTC.

On this clonotype itself: Possible read error: a much larger clone is one base away. The chain carries TRBV5-4 and TRBJ2-1; unclear D gene. Looked up from germline, CDR1 is SGHNT and CDR2 is YYREEE (reference sequence). The length of the CDR3 is 14 residues. DNA of the CDR3: TGTGCCCGCAGCTCCGGGCTCCACGTCAATGAGCAGTTCTTC. Translation gives CARSSGLHVNEQFF.

This clonotype occurred a few times. The chain has TRBV12-3 or TRBV12-4 and TRBJ2-7; D uncertain. The CDR3 covers 12 residues. V lost 3 bases and J lost 3, with 6 bases in between. This CDR3 reads CASSFGFYEQYF. The CDR3 region has the DNA TGTGCCAGCAGTTTTGGGTTCTACGAGCAGTACTTC.

J is TRBJ2-5 and V is TRBV20-1, with 7 positions matching TRBD2. CDR3 length: 13 residues. The ends lost 4 bases at V and 11 bases at J; junction bases unmatched: 13. The germline gives CDR1 DFQATT, CDR2 SNEGSKA (reference sequence). The CDR3 loop reads CSAMGGFRDEQYF. CDR3 DNA sequence: TGCAGTGCTATGGGGGGGTTTAGGGATGAGCAGTACTTC.

This chain links TRBV7-2 with TRBJ2-7, with 13 bases fitting TRBD2. CDR3 size: 15 residues. V lost 5 bases to trimming and J lost 4 bases; unmatched junction nucleotides: 5. In germline, CDR1 is SGHTA, CDR2 FQGNSA. CDR3 in DNA: TGTGCCAGCAGCGCACGGACTAGCGGGAGTTACGAGCAGTACTTC. Its protein product is CASSARTSGSYEQYF.

CDR3 bases: TGTGCCAGCAGCCCCGGGAGAGCAACTACCTACGAGCGGTACTTC. This codes for CASSPGRATTYERYF. V and J are TRBV12-3 or TRBV12-4 and TRBJ2-5; D might be TRBD2 (6 bases). This CDR3 has 15 residues. The V gene lost 6 bases and the J gene lost 13 bases, with 27 bases spanning the gap.

V is TRBV7-9 and J is TRBJ1-5; D call uncertain. Germline assignment: CDR1 SEHNR and CDR2 FQNEAQ (reference sequence). CDR3 size: 13 residues. Trimming stripped 4 bases from V and 4 bases from J, with 8 bases between. The CDR3 region has the DNA TGTGCCAGCAGCTCCTTACCTAATCAGCCCCAGCATTTT. Translating gives CASSSLPNQPQHF.

The V gene is TRBV7-2, the J gene TRBJ2-1, with a possible D match to TRBD2 (6 bases). With 1 base removed from V and 0 bases from J, the gap between germline ends came to 13 bases. Looked up from germline, CDR1 is SGHTA and CDR2 is FQGNSA. The CDR3 has 17 residues. CDR3 sequence: CASSLVGGSSSYNEQFF. CDR3 DNA sequence: TGTGCCAGCAGCTTAGTAGGAGGGTCGAGCTCCTACAATGAGCAGTTCTTC.

V and J are TRBV7-8 and TRBJ2-1; 9 bases map to TRBD2. V lost 1 base to trimming and J lost 8 bases; unmatched junction nucleotides: 9. The length of the CDR3 is 16 residues. The germline CDR1 and CDR2 sequences are SGHVS and FQNEAQ. The CDR3, as DNA: TGTGCCAGCAGCTTAGTCGCGGGAGGGCCGTTGGATGAGCAGTTCTTC. Its translation is CASSLVAGGPLDEQFF.

The genes are TRBV29-1 and TRBJ1-2; D uncertain. Germline V lookup: CDR1 SQVTM, CDR2 ANQGSEA. CDR3 length: 12 residues. Trimming cost V 0 bases and J 12 bases, with 14 bases left between them. The DNA for the CDR3 is TGCAGCGTTGAAGACGTCGGGCTCCTGCACACCTTC. It yields the protein CSVEDVGLLHTF.

The sample holds a few counts of this clonotype. The chain employs TRBV20-1 and TRBJ2-5, with D possibly matching TRBD2 (6 bases). The CDR3 sequence is 13 residues long. CDR1 and CDR2 from the germline V gene are DFQATT and SNEGSKA (reference sequence). V was trimmed by 2 bases and J by 9 bases, leaving 16 bases between them. CDR3 coding DNA: TGCAGTGCTAGAAACCCGACCGGGGGAGCCCAGTACTTC. It encodes CSARNPTGGAQYF.

The chain couples TRBV7-2 to TRBJ1-5, with D perhaps TRBD1 (6 bases). V dropped 3 bases and J dropped 4 bases, with 10 bases sitting between them. The CDR3 spans 14 residues. Germline assignment: CDR1 SGHTA and CDR2 FQGNSA. The CDR3 nucleotides read TGTGCCAGCAGCTTTGCAGGGGTTAATCAGCCCCAGCATTTT. Amino acids: CASSFAGVNQPQHF. Full variable domain (outside the CDR3, taken from reference TRBV7-2 and TRBJ1-5): GAGVSQSPSNKVTEKGKDVELRCDPISGHTALYWYRQSLGQGLEFLIYFQGNSAPDKSGLPSDRFSAERTGGSVSTLTIQRTQQEDSAVYLCASSFAGVNQPQHFGDGTRLSIL.

This clonotype was seen ten or more times. CDR3 nucleotides: TGCAGTGCTAGAAAATCACAGGGCTCCCAGTACTTC. This translates into CSARKSQGSQYF. This rearrangement joins TRBV20-1 to TRBJ2-5; D is perhaps TRBD1 (6 bases). The germline gives CDR1 DFQATT, CDR2 SNEGSKA (reference sequence). V lost 2 bases, J lost 9 bases, and 13 bases lay in between. The CDR3 is 12 amino acids.

The rearrangement links TRBV5-1 to TRBJ2-1, with D perhaps TRBD1 or TRBD2 (5 bases each). The CDR3 consists of 17 residues. The germline gives CDR1 SGHRS, CDR2 YFSETQ. Trimming removed 1 base from V and 2 bases from J, with 16 bases in between. CDR3 nucleotides: TGCGCCAGCAGCTTGTCCCGGGGCCCCGACCCCTACAATGAGCAGTTCTTC. Translation: CASSLSRGPDPYNEQFF.

The genes are TRBV5-6 and TRBJ2-5, with TRBD2 matching over 12 bases. Germline CDR1 is SGHDT and CDR2 is YYEEEE. This CDR3 is 17 amino acids long. The ends lost 0 bases at V and 11 bases at J; junction bases unmatched: 14. The CDR3 region is CASSLGLGLAGGNEQYF. The CDR3 nucleotides read TGTGCCAGCAGCTTGGGCTTGGGACTAGCGGGTGGCAATGAGCAGTACTTC.

Comments on this clonotype: One end of the junction varies from germline; a read error may be responsible. The chain joins TRBV3-1 to TRBJ2-6; D perhaps matches TRBD1 (5 bases). Germline CDR1 and CDR2: LGHDT and YNNKEL (reference sequence). The CDR3 is made up of 15 amino acids. Here the CDR3 reads CASSQDASGANVPTF. DNA of the CDR3: TGTGCCAGCAGCCAAGATGCCTCTGGGGCCAACGTCCCGACTTTC.

The chain uses TRBV2 and TRBJ2-1, with a weak D call TRBD1 (6 bases). This CDR3 comprises 13 residues. V was pared by 6 bases and J by 4 bases, with 10 bases between. Germline assignment: CDR1 SNHLY and CDR2 FYNNEI. CDR3 in amino acids: CASRGQSYNEQFF. CDR3 nucleotides: TGTGCCAGCAGAGGACAGAGTTACAATGAGCAGTTCTTC.

This clonotype was seen at least ten times. The chain links TRBV7-2 to TRBJ2-7; 8 bases line up with TRBD1. V gave up 3 bases and J gave up 3 bases; unmatched junction bases: 4. Germline lookup yields CDR1 SGHTA and CDR2 FQGNSA. The CDR3 length is 14 residues. The CDR3 is CASSFEQGDYEQYF. The CDR3 DNA sequence: TGTGCCAGCAGCTTTGAACAGGGGGACTACGAGCAGTACTTC.